The 9 T cell receptor beta chains below come from one sample, sequenced in a study of T cells in Graves' hyperthyroidism and ophthalmopathy. The source material, RNA transcripts, was used to amplify TCR beta CDR3 regions. Using the HTBI primer set, a first-round RT-PCR was run on the TCR CDR3. One entry per CDR3 protein results from TCRdb running MiXCR on the multiplex PCR reads. The sample includes 400,000 to 500,000 distinct CDR3 sequences, roughly 13% of them seen just once. The sample consisted of blood. The receptors here all came from a woman under 30 with Graves' hyperthyroidism.

This clonotype has a handful of counts. The chain is built from TRBV19 and TRBJ2-7, with a possible D match to TRBD2 (5 bases). The germline V gene has CDR1 LNHDA and CDR2 SQIVND (reference sequence). Trimming left V 1 base short and J 6 bases short, with 7 bases between. This CDR3 contains 12 residues. The CDR3 here is CASSIGAGEQYF. CDR3 bases: TGTGCCAGTAGTATAGGGGCGGGCGAGCAGTACTTC.

The rearrangement uses TRBV5-1 and TRBJ2-7, with no clear D. The CDR3 runs to 12 residues. Germline CDR1 SGHRS, CDR2 YFSETQ. V was cut by 4 bases and J by 2 bases, with 7 bases left in between. The CDR3 coding sequence is TGCGCCAGCAGCAACTCTGCCTACGAGCAGTACTTC. Translation gives CASSNSAYEQYF.

This clonotype was counted only a few times. The chain joins TRBV5-8 to TRBJ1-2; 7 bases align to TRBD1. In germline, CDR1 is SGHTS, CDR2 YDEGEE. V lost 0 bases, J lost 4 bases, and 6 bases stayed unmatched. This CDR3 is built from 15 residues. CDR3 protein: CASSLEGGSGYGYTF. CDR3 nucleotide sequence: TGTGCCAGCAGCTTGGAAGGGGGCAGTGGCTATGGCTACACCTTC.

This clonotype was observed many times. The V and J genes are TRBV20-1 and TRBJ2-1, with TRBD2 identical over 10 bases. The CDR3 is 15 residues long. The germline V gene encodes CDR1 DFQATT and CDR2 SNEGSKA (reference sequence). V shed 6 bases, J shed 2 bases, and the junction held 7 bases outside the gene matches. The CDR3 spells CSASGTSETYNEQFF. In DNA, the CDR3 is TGCAGTGCATCCGGGACTAGCGAAACCTACAATGAGCAGTTCTTC.

This clonotype was observed a few times. The junction departs from germline at one end; a sequencing error may be responsible. The rearrangement uses TRBV5-1 and TRBJ2-7; the D gene is possibly TRBD1 (6 bases). This CDR3 region has 14 residues. Germline CDR1 reads SGHRS; CDR2 reads YFSETQ. Written as DNA, the CDR3 is TGCGCCAGCAGCTTTCCCGGGGACACATACGAGCAGTGCTTC. This codes for CASSFPGDTYEQCF.

This clonotype has at least ten counts. The chain combines TRBV7-9 with TRBJ1-1, with D perhaps matching TRBD1 (6 bases). V dropped 5 bases and J dropped 11 bases, with 18 bases sitting between them. Germline CDR1 reads SEHNR; CDR2 reads FQNEAQ (reference sequence). The CDR3 extends over 13 amino acids. CDR3 in amino acids: CASSGGNRAWAFF. CDR3 sequence (DNA): TGTGCCAGCAGCGGGGGAAACAGGGCTTGGGCTTTCTTT. Supplemented by reference TRBV7-9 and TRBJ1-1, the full variable domain reads DTGVSQNPRHKITKRGQNVTFRCDPISEHNRLYWYRQTLGQGPEFLTYFQNEAQLEKSRLLSDRFSAERPKGSFSTLEIQRTEQGDSAMYLCASSGGNRAWAFFGQGTRLTVV.

This clonotype was seen at least ten times. The CDR3, as DNA: TGTGCCAGCAGTTTTGGGATTGGGAACATCGGAGAGACCCAGTACTTC. This sequence encodes CASSFGIGNIGETQYF. V is TRBV28 and J is TRBJ2-5; D is unclear. Germline loops: CDR1 MDHEN, CDR2 SYDVKM. The CDR3 sequence is 16 residues long. The ends were cut back, 3 bases at V and 4 bases at J, with 18 bases in the middle.

The chain combines TRBV6-2 or TRBV6-3 with TRBJ2-7, with 9 nucleotides matching TRBD1. This CDR3 has 17 amino acids. Looked up from germline, CDR1 is MNHEY and CDR2 is SVGEGT. V gave up 5 bases and J gave up 3 bases; unmatched junction bases: 14. The CDR3 nucleotides read TGTGCCAGCAGTCAAAAGGGCGCCGGGACAGGGCACTACGAGCAGTACTTC. Encoded protein: CASSQKGAGTGHYEQYF.

The chain carries TRBV6-1 and TRBJ1-1; D is undetermined. CDR3 length: 12 residues. V lost 6 bases, J lost 4 bases, and 9 bases lay in between. Looked up from germline, CDR1 is MNHNS and CDR2 is SASEGT. The CDR3 loop is CASSPYGTEAFF. The CDR3 DNA reads TGTGCCAGCAGCCCTTACGGCACTGAAGCTTTCTTT.